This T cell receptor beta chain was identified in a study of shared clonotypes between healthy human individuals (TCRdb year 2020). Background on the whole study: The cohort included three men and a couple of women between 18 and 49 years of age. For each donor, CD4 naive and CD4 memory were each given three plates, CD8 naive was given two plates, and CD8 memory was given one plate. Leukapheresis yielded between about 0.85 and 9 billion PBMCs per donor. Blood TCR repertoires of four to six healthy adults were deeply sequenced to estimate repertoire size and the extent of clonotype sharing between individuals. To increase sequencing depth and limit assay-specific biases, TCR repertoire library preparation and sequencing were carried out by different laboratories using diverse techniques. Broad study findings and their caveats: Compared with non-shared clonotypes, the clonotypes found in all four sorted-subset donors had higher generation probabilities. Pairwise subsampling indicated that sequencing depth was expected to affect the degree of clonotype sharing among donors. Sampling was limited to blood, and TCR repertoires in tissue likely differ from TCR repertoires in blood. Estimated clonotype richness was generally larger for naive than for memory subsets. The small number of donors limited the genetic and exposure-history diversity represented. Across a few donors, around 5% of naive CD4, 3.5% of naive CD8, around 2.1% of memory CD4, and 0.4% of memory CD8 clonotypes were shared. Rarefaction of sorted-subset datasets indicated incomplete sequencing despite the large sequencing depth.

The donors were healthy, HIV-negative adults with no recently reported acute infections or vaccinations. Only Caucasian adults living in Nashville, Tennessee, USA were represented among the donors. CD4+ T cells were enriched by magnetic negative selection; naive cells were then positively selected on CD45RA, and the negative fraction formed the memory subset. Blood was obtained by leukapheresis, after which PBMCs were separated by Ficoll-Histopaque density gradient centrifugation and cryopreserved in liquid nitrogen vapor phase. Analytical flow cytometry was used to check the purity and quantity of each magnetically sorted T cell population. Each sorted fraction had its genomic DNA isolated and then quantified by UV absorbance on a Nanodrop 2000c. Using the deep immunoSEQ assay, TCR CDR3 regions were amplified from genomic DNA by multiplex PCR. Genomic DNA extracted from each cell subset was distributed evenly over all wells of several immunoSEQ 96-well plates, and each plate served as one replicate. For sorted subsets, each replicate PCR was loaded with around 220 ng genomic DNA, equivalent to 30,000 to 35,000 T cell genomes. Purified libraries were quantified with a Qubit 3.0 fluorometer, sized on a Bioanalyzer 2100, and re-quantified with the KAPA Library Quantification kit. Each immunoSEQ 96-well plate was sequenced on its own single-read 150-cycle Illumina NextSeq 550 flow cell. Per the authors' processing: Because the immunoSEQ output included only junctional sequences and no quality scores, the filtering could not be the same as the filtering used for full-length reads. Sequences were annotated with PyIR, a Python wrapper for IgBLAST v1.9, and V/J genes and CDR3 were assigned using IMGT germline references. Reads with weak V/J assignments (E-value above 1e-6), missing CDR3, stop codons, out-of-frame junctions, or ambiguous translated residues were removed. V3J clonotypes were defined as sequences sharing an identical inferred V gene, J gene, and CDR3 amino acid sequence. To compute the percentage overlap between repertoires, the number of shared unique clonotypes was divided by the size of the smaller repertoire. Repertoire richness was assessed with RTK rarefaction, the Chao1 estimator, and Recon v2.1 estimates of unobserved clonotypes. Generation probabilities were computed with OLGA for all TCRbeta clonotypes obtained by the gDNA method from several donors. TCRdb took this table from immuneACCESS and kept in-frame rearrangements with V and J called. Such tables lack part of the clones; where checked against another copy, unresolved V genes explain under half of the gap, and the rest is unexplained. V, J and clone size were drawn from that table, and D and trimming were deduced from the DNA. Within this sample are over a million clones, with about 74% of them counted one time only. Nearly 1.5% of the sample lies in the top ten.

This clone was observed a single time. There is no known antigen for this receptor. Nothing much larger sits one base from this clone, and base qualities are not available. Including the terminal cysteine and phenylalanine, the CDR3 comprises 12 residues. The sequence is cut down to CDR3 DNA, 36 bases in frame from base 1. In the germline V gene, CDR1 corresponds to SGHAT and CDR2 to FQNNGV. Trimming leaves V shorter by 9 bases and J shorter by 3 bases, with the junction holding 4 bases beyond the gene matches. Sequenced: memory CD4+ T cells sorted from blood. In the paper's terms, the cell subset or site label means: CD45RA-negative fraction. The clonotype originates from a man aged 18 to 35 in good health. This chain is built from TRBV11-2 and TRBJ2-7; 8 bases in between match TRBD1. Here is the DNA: TGTGCCAGTAGGGACAGGAGCTACGAGCAGTACTTC. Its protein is CASRDRSYEQYF.